This entry describes one T cell receptor beta chain. As for time point: baseline pretreatment blood. The treatment is: 15 Gy SBRT to primary tumor, nephrectomy 4 weeks later. Clones were sequenced by immunoSEQ multiplex PCR, and TCRdb holds only the in-frame ones, with some missing. The table lists approximately 94,000 clones, 82% of them singletons, with approximately 6.4% in the top ten. V lost 2 bases and J lost 6, with 15 bases in between. This CDR3 spans 15 amino acids. The germline gives CDR1 MNHNY, CDR2 SVGAGI (reference sequence). The entry originates in a study of radiation and T cells in renal cell carcinoma.

V and J are TRBV6-6 and TRBJ2-3; D not resolved. The receptor's source is a man aged 60-69 years with renal cell carcinoma. Sequencing used blood, obtained from a patient whose treatment included radiotherapy and nephrectomy. DNA of the CDR3: TGTGCCAGCAGTTACCCTCGACGCGAAGGGGATACGCAGTATTTT. Its protein is CASSYPRREGDTQYF.